The rows below give T cell receptor beta chains drawn from one sample of a study of blood T cell repertoires in COVID-19. Generated by immunoSEQ multiplex PCR, the TCRdb table keeps only in-frame clones and is missing some. The sample contains about 110,000 clones, 88% of which appear only once. The material sequenced was peripheral blood. Receptors were obtained from a human donor in a cohort sampled during active COVID-19. Each CDR3 is given without its conserved first and last residue. D genes are given only for firm matches. Some rows have no size entry. The others give once, few or many, or a class for an expanded clone.

V gene	clone size	J gene	D gene	CDR3 length	CDR3 protein
TRBV28	-	TRBJ1-6	-	12	ASSPGRNNSPLH
TRBV5-1	-	TRBJ1-2	TRBD1	13	ASSLVDRGLGGYT
TRBV28	-	TRBJ2-2	-	12	AHTEGSNTGELF
TRBV6-5	-	TRBJ1-5	-	12	ASTGPQGYQPQH
TRBV19	-	TRBJ2-2	-	16	ASSIGFPSGFRTGELF
TRBV7-9	-	TRBJ2-1	TRBD1	13	ASSPGQGSHNEQF
TRBV6-5	few	TRBJ2-7	TRBD2	11	ASALAGAIEQY
TRBV19	-	TRBJ2-3	-	11	ASSIGTKDTQY
TRBV10-2	once	TRBJ2-4	-	13	ASSEPGIGLGVQY
TRBV5-1	-	TRBJ2-5	-	14	ASALRGGRGGETQY
TRBV15	-	TRBJ2-6	TRBD1	14	ATRTTGLSGANVLT
TRBV14	-	TRBJ1-1	-	11	ASSRGLNTEAF
TRBV10-3	-	TRBJ2-5	TRBD2	13	AISDVLAAQETQY
TRBV24-1	-	TRBJ2-3	-	11	ATSDSTPDTQY
TRBV3-1/TRBV3-2	-	TRBJ1-1	TRBD1	13	ASSQRQGKNTEAF